This T cell receptor (beta chain) was documented in a study of T cell responses to AZD1222 COVID-19 vaccine. Comment on this clone: The antigen remains unidentified.

Study-wide results and limits: The study found vaccine-associated CD4 TCRs spanning spike, dominant at 160-218 and 743-854.

The protocol was immunoSEQ multiplex PCR, while the TCRdb copy is restricted to in-frame clones and leaves out a portion. The table shows 80,000 or so clones, with 70% to 90% occurring only once. Source: peripheral blood, taken on day 0 of AZD1222 vaccination. This TCR came from an adult in good health.

The CDR3: CASTRDRSYEQYF. The DNA of the CDR3 is TGTGCCAGCACCCGGGACAGAAGCTACGAGCAGTACTTC. This sequence joins TRBV2 and TRBJ2-7, with 7 bases identical to TRBD1. Germline V gives CDR1 SNHLY, CDR2 FYNNEI. J lost 3 bases, V lost 7 bases, and 6 bases had no gene match. The CDR3 spans 13 residues.